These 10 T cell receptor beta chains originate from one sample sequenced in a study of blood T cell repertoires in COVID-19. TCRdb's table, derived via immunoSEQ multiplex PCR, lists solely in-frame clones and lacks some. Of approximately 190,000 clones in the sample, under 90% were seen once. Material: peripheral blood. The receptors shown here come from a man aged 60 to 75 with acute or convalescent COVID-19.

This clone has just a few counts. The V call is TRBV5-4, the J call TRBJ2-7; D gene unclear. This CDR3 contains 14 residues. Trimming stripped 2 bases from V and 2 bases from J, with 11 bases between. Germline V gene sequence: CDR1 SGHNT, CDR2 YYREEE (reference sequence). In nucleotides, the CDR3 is TGTGCCAGCAGCTTTCAACTTGCCCCCTACGAGCAGTACTTC. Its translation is CASSFQLAPYEQYF.

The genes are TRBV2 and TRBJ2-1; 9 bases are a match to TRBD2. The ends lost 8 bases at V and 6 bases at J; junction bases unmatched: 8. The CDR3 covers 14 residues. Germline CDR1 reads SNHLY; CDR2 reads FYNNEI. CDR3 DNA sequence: TGTGCCAGCGGCGGGGGGGCCGGGTTCAATGAGCAGTTCTTC. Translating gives CASGGGAGFNEQFF.

The chain's CDR3 is CASSQGLARSSYNEQFF. The CDR3 DNA follows: TGCGCCAGCAGCCAAGGGCTTGCGAGGAGCTCCTACAATGAGCAGTTCTTC. This chain connects TRBV4-1 to TRBJ2-1; D not certain. Germline values: CDR1 MGHRA, CDR2 YSYEKL. The V and J ends lost 1 base and 0 bases respectively, with 13 bases between them. This CDR3 has 17 amino acids.

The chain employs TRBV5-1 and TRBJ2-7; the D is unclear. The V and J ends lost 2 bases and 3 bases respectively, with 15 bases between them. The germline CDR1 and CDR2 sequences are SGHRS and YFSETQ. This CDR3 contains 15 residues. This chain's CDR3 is CASSFGSGSGYEQYF. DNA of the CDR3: TGCGCCAGCAGCTTCGGGTCCGGGTCGGGCTACGAGCAGTACTTC.

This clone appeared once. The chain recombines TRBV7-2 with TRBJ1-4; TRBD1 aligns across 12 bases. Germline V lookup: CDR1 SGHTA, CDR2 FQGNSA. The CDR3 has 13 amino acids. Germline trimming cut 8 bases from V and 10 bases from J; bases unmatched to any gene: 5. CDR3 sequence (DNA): TGTGCCAGCGGGGACAGGGGGCCTGGAAAACTGTTTTTT. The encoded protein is CASGDRGPGKLFF.

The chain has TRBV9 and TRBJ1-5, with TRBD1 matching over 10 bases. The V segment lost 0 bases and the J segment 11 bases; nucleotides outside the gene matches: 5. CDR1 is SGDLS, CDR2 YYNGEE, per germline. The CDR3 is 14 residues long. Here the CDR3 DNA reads TGTGCCAGCAGCGTAGGGGGGGACAGGGGTGCCCAGCATTTT. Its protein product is CASSVGGDRGAQHF.

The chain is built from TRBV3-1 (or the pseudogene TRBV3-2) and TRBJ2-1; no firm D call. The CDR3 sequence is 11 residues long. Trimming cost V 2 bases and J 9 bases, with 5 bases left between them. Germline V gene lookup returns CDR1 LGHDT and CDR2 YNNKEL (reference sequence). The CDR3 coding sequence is TGTGCCAGCAGCCAATCCATTGAGCAGTTCTTC. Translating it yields CASSQSIEQFF.

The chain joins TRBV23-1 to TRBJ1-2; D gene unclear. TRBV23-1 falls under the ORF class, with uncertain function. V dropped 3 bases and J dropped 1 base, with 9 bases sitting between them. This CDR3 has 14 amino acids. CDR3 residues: CASSHGEGNYGYTF. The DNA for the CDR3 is TGCGCCAGCAGTCATGGGGAGGGTAACTATGGCTACACCTTC.

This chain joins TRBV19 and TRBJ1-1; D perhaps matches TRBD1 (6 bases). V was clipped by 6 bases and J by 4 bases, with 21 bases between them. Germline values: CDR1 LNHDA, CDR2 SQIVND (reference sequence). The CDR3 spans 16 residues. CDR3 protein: CASSNLGGGAGTEAFF. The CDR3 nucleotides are TGTGCCAGTAGCAACCTTGGCGGGGGGGCAGGCACTGAAGCTTTCTTT.

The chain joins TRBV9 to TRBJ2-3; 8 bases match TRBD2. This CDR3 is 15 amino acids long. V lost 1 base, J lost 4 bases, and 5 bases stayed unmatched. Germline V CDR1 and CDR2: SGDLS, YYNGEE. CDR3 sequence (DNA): TGTGCCAGCAGCGTATCCAGCGGGAGCCCAGATACGCAGTATTTT. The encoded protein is CASSVSSGSPDTQYF.